This T cell receptor (beta chain) was identified during a study of blood T cell repertoires in COVID-19. This CDR3 contains 15 residues. CDR1 and CDR2 from the germline V gene are ENHRY and SYGVKD. The V and J ends lost 6 bases and 5 bases, in that order; junction bases with no gene match: 9. Only in-frame clones appear in the TCRdb table, and some are missing; sequencing was by immunoSEQ multiplex PCR. The sample includes about 250,000 clones, around nine tenths of them seen just once. Sequenced input: PBMCs or T cells enriched from blood (not recorded which). The chain is built from TRBV10-3 and TRBJ2-1; 8 nucleotides line up with TRBD2. This receptor was obtained from a woman aged 45-60 years who had recovered from COVID-19. In nucleotides, the CDR3 is TGTGCCATCAGCCCGGGGGCGGGAGGTCACAATGAGCAGTTCTTC. Its protein is CAISPGAGGHNEQFF.